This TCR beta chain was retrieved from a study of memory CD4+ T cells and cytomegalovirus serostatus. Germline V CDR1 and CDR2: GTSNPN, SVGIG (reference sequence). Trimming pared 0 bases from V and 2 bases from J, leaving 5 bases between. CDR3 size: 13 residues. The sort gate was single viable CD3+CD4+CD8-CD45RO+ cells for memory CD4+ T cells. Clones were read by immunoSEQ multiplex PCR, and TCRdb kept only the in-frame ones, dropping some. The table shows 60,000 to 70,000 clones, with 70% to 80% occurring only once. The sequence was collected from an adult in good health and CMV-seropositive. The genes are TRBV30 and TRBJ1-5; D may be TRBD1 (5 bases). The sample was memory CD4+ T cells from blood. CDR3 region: CAWSVQGNQPQHF. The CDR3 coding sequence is TGTGCCTGGAGTGTACAGGGCAATCAGCCCCAGCATTTT.